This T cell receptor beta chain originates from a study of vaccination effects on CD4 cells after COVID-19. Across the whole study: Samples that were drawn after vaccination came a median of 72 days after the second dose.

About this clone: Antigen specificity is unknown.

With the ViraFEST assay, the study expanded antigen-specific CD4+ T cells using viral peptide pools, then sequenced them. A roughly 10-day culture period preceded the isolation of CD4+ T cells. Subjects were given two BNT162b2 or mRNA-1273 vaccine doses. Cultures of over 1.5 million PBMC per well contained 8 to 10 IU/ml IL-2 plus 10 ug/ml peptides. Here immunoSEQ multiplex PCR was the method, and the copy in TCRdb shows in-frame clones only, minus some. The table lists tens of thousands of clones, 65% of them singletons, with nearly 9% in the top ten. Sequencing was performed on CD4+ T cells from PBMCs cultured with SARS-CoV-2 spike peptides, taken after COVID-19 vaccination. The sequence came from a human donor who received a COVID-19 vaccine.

DNA for the CDR3: TGTGCCGGGAGCGGGGCGGGAGCAGCAGATACGCAGTATTTT. Its protein is CAGSGAGAADTQYF. The chain employs TRBV10-3 and TRBJ2-3; 7 nucleotides match TRBD2. J lost 4 bases, V lost 11 bases, and 12 bases had no gene match. Germline lookup yields CDR1 ENHRY and CDR2 SYGVKD. The CDR3 is 14 amino acids.